The rows below give T cell receptor beta chains drawn from one sample of a study of CD8 T cells in Susac syndrome. TCRdb reprocessed the immunoSEQ multiplex PCR reads via MiXCR and lists one record per CDR3 protein. The repertoire has roughly 200,000 distinct CDR3 sequences, roughly 95% of them found once; the top ten carry about 0.093%. Sequenced sample: CD4+ T cells from PBMCs. These receptors all stem from a human donor with multiple sclerosis. Both conserved end residues are part of each CDR3. Each record gives: V gene, D gene, J gene, clone size, CDR3 DNA, CDR3 protein. A D gene is named only where the DNA matches it firmly. Size values are once, few and many counts, or a class for expanded clones, and some rows have none.

v_gene: TRBV29-1; d_gene: TRBD1; j_gene: TRBJ1-2; abundance: once; CDR3nt: TGCAGCGTCGCCACCCGGGACAGGGGACATGGCTACACCTTC; CDR3aa: CSVATRDRGHGYTF
v_gene: TRBV7-9; d_gene: .; j_gene: TRBJ2-2; abundance: .; CDR3nt: TGTGCCAGCAGCTCCCGGTCTAGCCTGCCGCTGGGGTACGGGGAGCTGTTTTTT; CDR3aa: CASSSRSSLPLGYGELFF
v_gene: TRBV25-1; d_gene: .; j_gene: TRBJ2-1; abundance: .; CDR3nt: TGTGCCAGCAGTGACCGGACCAGGGATTACGGCAATGAGCAGTTCTTC; CDR3aa: CASSDRTRDYGNEQFF
v_gene: TRBV29-1; d_gene: .; j_gene: TRBJ2-5; abundance: .; CDR3nt: TGCAGCGTTCGCTGGGGCATCCAAGAGACCCAGTACTTC; CDR3aa: CSVRWGIQETQYF
v_gene: TRBV19; d_gene: .; j_gene: TRBJ1-1; abundance: .; CDR3nt: TGTGCCAGTACCACGACTGGGAACACTGAAGCTTTCTTT; CDR3aa: CASTTTGNTEAFF
v_gene: TRBV30; d_gene: .; j_gene: TRBJ2-7; abundance: .; CDR3nt: TGTGCCTGGAGAGCGGACAGCCCCTACGAGCAGTACTTC; CDR3aa: CAWRADSPYEQYF
v_gene: TRBV20-1; d_gene: TRBD2; j_gene: TRBJ2-5; abundance: .; CDR3nt: TGCAGTGCTGGGATAGCGGGGAGAGAAGAGACCCAGTACTTC; CDR3aa: CSAGIAGREETQYF
v_gene: TRBV6-4; d_gene: .; j_gene: TRBJ2-7; abundance: .; CDR3nt: TGTGCCAGCAGCCCTAGCTCGTCGGCCTACGAGCAGTACTTC; CDR3aa: CASSPSSSAYEQYF
v_gene: TRBV15; d_gene: .; j_gene: TRBJ1-2; abundance: once; CDR3nt: TGTGCCACCAGCAGAGGCCGGGACACATCCGGCTACACCTTC; CDR3aa: CATSRGRDTSGYTF
v_gene: TRBV12-3/TRBV12-4; d_gene: .; j_gene: TRBJ1-5; abundance: few; CDR3nt: TGTGCCAGCAGTTTATGGGGTGGCAATCAGCCCCAGCATTTT; CDR3aa: CASSLWGGNQPQHF
v_gene: TRBV4-1; d_gene: .; j_gene: TRBJ2-3; abundance: .; CDR3nt: TGCGCCAGCAGCCAAGTTAGGTCAGATACGCAGTATTTT; CDR3aa: CASSQVRSDTQYF
v_gene: TRBV3-1; d_gene: .; j_gene: TRBJ2-6; abundance: .; CDR3nt: TGTGCCAGCAGTCAAAGATCAGGGCCCGGGGCCAACGTCCTGACTTTC; CDR3aa: CASSQRSGPGANVLTF
v_gene: TRBV15; d_gene: .; j_gene: TRBJ2-7; abundance: .; CDR3nt: TGTGCCACCAGCAGAGATGGGCAGGGCTACGAGCAGTACTTC; CDR3aa: CATSRDGQGYEQYF
v_gene: TRBV5-1; d_gene: .; j_gene: TRBJ2-1; abundance: .; CDR3nt: TGCGCCTCCCGCCTCGGGACAACGGGTGATGAGCAGTTCTTC; CDR3aa: CASRLGTTGDEQFF
v_gene: TRBV30; d_gene: .; j_gene: TRBJ1-1; abundance: .; CDR3nt: TGTGCCTGGAGTGTAGGGCAAGGGGTGGCTTTCTTT; CDR3aa: CAWSVGQGVAFF
v_gene: TRBV25-1; d_gene: .; j_gene: TRBJ2-1; abundance: .; CDR3nt: TGTGCCAGCAGTGAATTGGGGGAAAATGAGCAGTTCTTC; CDR3aa: CASSELGENEQFF
v_gene: TRBV20-1; d_gene: TRBD2; j_gene: TRBJ2-7; abundance: .; CDR3nt: TGCAGTGCGGTAGCGGGGGGCACCTACTCCTACGAGCAGTACTTC; CDR3aa: CSAVAGGTYSYEQYF
v_gene: TRBV18; d_gene: .; j_gene: TRBJ1-1; abundance: .; CDR3nt: TGTGCCAGCTCACCGCAGAAGAGGACTGAAGCTTTCTTT; CDR3aa: CASSPQKRTEAFF
v_gene: TRBV5-4; d_gene: .; j_gene: TRBJ1-5; abundance: .; CDR3nt: TGTGCCAGCAGAGCAGGGGTGGATCAGCCCCAGCATTTT; CDR3aa: CASRAGVDQPQHF
v_gene: TRBV3-1; d_gene: .; j_gene: TRBJ1-2; abundance: .; CDR3nt: TGTGCCAGCAGCCGCGGGGGAAACTATGGCTACACCTTC; CDR3aa: CASSRGGNYGYTF
v_gene: TRBV18; d_gene: .; j_gene: TRBJ2-1; abundance: .; CDR3nt: TGTGCCAGCTCAGCAGGGAATGAGCAGTTCTTC; CDR3aa: CASSAGNEQFF
v_gene: TRBV27; d_gene: .; j_gene: TRBJ1-5; abundance: .; CDR3nt: TGTGCCAGCAGTCCCGTTCTAGGGGTCAATCAGCCCCAGCATTTT; CDR3aa: CASSPVLGVNQPQHF
v_gene: TRBV9; d_gene: .; j_gene: TRBJ2-7; abundance: .; CDR3nt: TGTGCCAGCAGCGTCGAGTACTCCTCCTACGAGCAGTACTTC; CDR3aa: CASSVEYSSYEQYF
v_gene: TRBV20-1; d_gene: .; j_gene: TRBJ2-5; abundance: .; CDR3nt: TGCAGTGCTAGAACGAATGTGGACAGCCGAGAGACCCAGTACTTC; CDR3aa: CSARTNVDSRETQYF
v_gene: TRBV29-1; d_gene: TRBD2; j_gene: TRBJ2-7; abundance: .; CDR3nt: TGCAGCGCTTCTAGCGGGAGAGCCTACGAGCAGTACTTC; CDR3aa: CSASSGRAYEQYF
v_gene: TRBV6-4; d_gene: .; j_gene: TRBJ2-7; abundance: .; CDR3nt: TGTGCCAGCATTAGAGTAAAGCCGGCGGCGCAGCACGAGCAGTACTTC; CDR3aa: CASIRVKPAAQHEQYF
v_gene: TRBV12-3/TRBV12-4; d_gene: .; j_gene: TRBJ2-7; abundance: .; CDR3nt: TGTGCCAGCAGTTTTTTCTGGGCAGGGGACCTCTACGAGCAGTACTTC; CDR3aa: CASSFFWAGDLYEQYF
v_gene: TRBV29-1; d_gene: .; j_gene: TRBJ2-3; abundance: .; CDR3nt: TGCAGCGTTGATAGAGCCACAGATACGCAGTATTTT; CDR3aa: CSVDRATDTQYF
v_gene: TRBV15; d_gene: .; j_gene: TRBJ1-1; abundance: .; CDR3nt: TGTGCCACCAGCAGAGGGAGGAACACTGAAGCTTTCTTT; CDR3aa: CATSRGRNTEAFF
v_gene: TRBV7-3; d_gene: .; j_gene: TRBJ2-7; abundance: .; CDR3nt: TGTGCCAGCAGCCCCGGGCGCCTAGACGAGCAGTACTTC; CDR3aa: CASSPGRLDEQYF
v_gene: TRBV7-2; d_gene: .; j_gene: TRBJ1-2; abundance: .; CDR3nt: TGTGCCCTTTTTTTCGGGGGCAGGGTCTATCAGACTACTAGGGGCTACACCTTC; CDR3aa: CALFFGGRVYQTTRGYTF
v_gene: TRBV30; d_gene: TRBD1; j_gene: TRBJ1-4; abundance: .; CDR3nt: TGTGCCTGGAGTCCCTGGGGGGTGACAGGGTATCTTGAAAAACTGTTTTTT; CDR3aa: CAWSPWGVTGYLEKLFF
v_gene: TRBV4-3; d_gene: .; j_gene: TRBJ2-2; abundance: .; CDR3nt: TGCGCCAGCAGCCCGCGGGCCCTTAATTTACGGGAGCTGTTTTTT; CDR3aa: CASSPRALNLRELFF
v_gene: TRBV6-5; d_gene: TRBD2; j_gene: TRBJ2-6; abundance: .; CDR3nt: TGTGCCAGCAGAAGCGGGGCCTCTGGGGCCAACGTCCTGACTTTC; CDR3aa: CASRSGASGANVLTF
v_gene: TRBV7-2; d_gene: TRBD1; j_gene: TRBJ1-5; abundance: .; CDR3nt: TGTGCCAGCAGCGCGCTGACAGGGTCAAAACAGCCCCAGCATTTT; CDR3aa: CASSALTGSKQPQHF
v_gene: TRBV20-1; d_gene: .; j_gene: TRBJ2-7; abundance: .; CDR3nt: TGCAGTGCTAGAGTGGCAGGGGGGAGGGACGAGCAGTACTTC; CDR3aa: CSARVAGGRDEQYF
v_gene: TRBV12-3/TRBV12-4; d_gene: TRBD2; j_gene: TRBJ2-1; abundance: .; CDR3nt: TGTGCCAGCAGCGGGGGGGCGAGGTACAATGAGCAGTTCTTC; CDR3aa: CASSGGARYNEQFF
v_gene: TRBV30; d_gene: TRBD1; j_gene: TRBJ2-1; abundance: .; CDR3nt: TGTGCCTGGAGAAGGACAGGGGGCCCCTACAATGAGCAGTTCTTC; CDR3aa: CAWRRTGGPYNEQFF
v_gene: TRBV7-9; d_gene: .; j_gene: TRBJ1-6; abundance: .; CDR3nt: TGTGCCAGCAGCCCCGGCGCGGGAGGGCCTAACTCACCCCTCCACTTT; CDR3aa: CASSPGAGGPNSPLHF
v_gene: TRBV30; d_gene: TRBD1; j_gene: TRBJ1-4; abundance: .; CDR3nt: TGTGCCTGGAGAGGCAGGGGGCGGGAAAAACTGTTTTTT; CDR3aa: CAWRGRGREKLFF
v_gene: TRBV29-1; d_gene: .; j_gene: TRBJ2-6; abundance: .; CDR3nt: TGCAGCGTTCGACAGGCTGGGGCCAACGTCCTGACTTTC; CDR3aa: CSVRQAGANVLTF
v_gene: TRBV2; d_gene: .; j_gene: TRBJ1-6; abundance: .; CDR3nt: TGTGCCAGCAGTGAAGGGTATGTCGGTTCACCCCTCCACTTT; CDR3aa: CASSEGYVGSPLHF
v_gene: TRBV3-1; d_gene: .; j_gene: TRBJ2-2; abundance: .; CDR3nt: TGTGCCAGCAGCCAACACGGGGAGCTGTTTTTT; CDR3aa: CASSQHGELFF
v_gene: TRBV20-1; d_gene: .; j_gene: TRBJ1-6; abundance: .; CDR3nt: TGCAGTGCAGGAGGGGCCCTAGGGGATTCACCCCTCCATTTT; CDR3aa: CSAGGALGDSPLHF
v_gene: TRBV30; d_gene: .; j_gene: TRBJ1-3; abundance: once; CDR3nt: TGTGCCTGGAGTGCTCTCCCGGGTCTTGGAAACACCATATATTTT; CDR3aa: CAWSALPGLGNTIYF
v_gene: TRBV2; d_gene: TRBD1; j_gene: TRBJ1-6; abundance: once; CDR3nt: TGTGCCAGCAGTCCTGTGGGACAGATCGTCCAACCCCTCCACTTT; CDR3aa: CASSPVGQIVQPLHF
v_gene: TRBV20-1; d_gene: .; j_gene: TRBJ2-7; abundance: .; CDR3nt: TGCAGTGCTCATCAACAGGCCCGTGGCTCCTACGAGCAGTACTTC; CDR3aa: CSAHQQARGSYEQYF
v_gene: TRBV20-1; d_gene: .; j_gene: TRBJ2-2; abundance: .; CDR3nt: TGCAGTGCTAGACGACCGGGTGGGGGGGAGCTGTTTTTT; CDR3aa: CSARRPGGGELFF
v_gene: TRBV7-9; d_gene: .; j_gene: TRBJ1-1; abundance: .; CDR3nt: TGTGCCAGCACGGGGTTGAACACTGAAGCTTTCTTT; CDR3aa: CASTGLNTEAFF
v_gene: TRBV29-1; d_gene: .; j_gene: TRBJ1-1; abundance: .; CDR3nt: TGCAGCGTGGGATCGAGAATGAACACTGAAGCTTTCTTT; CDR3aa: CSVGSRMNTEAFF